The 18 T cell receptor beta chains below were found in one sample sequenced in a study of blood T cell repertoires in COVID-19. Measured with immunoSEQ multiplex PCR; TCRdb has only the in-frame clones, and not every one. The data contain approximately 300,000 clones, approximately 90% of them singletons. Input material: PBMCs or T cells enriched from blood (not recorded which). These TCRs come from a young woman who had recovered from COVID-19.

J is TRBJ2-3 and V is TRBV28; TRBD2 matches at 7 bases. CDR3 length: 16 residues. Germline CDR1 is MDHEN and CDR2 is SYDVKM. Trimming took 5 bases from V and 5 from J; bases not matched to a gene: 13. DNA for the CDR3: TGTGCCAGCAGTCCCATGCGCGGGAGTAGTATAGATACGCAGTATTTT. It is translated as CASSPMRGSSIDTQYF.

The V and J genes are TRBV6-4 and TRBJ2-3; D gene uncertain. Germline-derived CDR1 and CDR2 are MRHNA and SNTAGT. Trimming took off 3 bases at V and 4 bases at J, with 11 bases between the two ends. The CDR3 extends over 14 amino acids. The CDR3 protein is CASSEGVGADTQYF. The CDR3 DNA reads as TGTGCCAGCAGTGAGGGCGTCGGTGCAGATACGCAGTATTTT.

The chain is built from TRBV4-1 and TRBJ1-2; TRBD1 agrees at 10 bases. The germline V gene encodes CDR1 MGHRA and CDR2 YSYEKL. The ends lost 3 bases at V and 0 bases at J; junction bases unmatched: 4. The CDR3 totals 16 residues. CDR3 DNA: TGCGCCAGCAGCCACTTGACAGGGGGCCCTAACTATGGCTACACCTTC. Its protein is CASSHLTGGPNYGYTF.

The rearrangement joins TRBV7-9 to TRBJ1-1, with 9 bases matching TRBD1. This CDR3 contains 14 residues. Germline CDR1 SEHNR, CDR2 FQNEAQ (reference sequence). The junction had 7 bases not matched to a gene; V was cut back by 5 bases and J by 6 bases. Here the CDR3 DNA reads TGTGCCAGCAGCCTGGGACAGGGAGCGGCTGAAGCTTTCTTT. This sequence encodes CASSLGQGAAEAFF.

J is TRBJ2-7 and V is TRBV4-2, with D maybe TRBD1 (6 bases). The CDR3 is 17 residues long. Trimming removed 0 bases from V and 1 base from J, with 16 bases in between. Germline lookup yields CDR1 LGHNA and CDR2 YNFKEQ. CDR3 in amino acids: CASSQDHSTGVSYEQYF. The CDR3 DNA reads TGTGCCAGCAGCCAAGATCATTCGACAGGCGTTTCCTACGAGCAGTACTTC.

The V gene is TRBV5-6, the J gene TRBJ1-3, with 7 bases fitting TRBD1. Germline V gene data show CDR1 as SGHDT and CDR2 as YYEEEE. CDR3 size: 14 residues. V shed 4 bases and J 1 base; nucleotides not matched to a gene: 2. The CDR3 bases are TGTGCCAGCAGCCGACAGGGATCTGGAAACACCATATATTTT. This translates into CASSRQGSGNTIYF.

The CDR3 DNA is TGTGCCAGCAGCGCTCCCATGGCGGGAACCACAGATACGCAGTATTTT. Protein sequence: CASSAPMAGTTDTQYF. V usage is TRBV9 and J usage is TRBJ2-3; D perhaps matches TRBD2 (6 bases). The V end lost 3 bases, the J end lost 2 bases, and 16 bases lay between the germline ends. Germline CDR1 reads SGDLS; CDR2 reads YYNGEE. The CDR3 sequence is 16 residues long.

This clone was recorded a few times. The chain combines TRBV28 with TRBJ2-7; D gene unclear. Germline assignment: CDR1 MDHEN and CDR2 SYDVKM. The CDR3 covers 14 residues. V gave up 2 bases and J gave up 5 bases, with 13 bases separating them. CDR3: CASSLGTIIHEQYF. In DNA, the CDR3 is TGTGCCAGCAGTTTAGGCACAATAATCCACGAGCAGTACTTC.

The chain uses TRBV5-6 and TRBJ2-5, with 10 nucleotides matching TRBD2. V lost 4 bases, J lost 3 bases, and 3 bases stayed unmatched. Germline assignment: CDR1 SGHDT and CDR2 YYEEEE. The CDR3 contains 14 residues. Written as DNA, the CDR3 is TGTGCCAGCAGCGCACTAGCGGGAAAAGAGACCCAGTACTTC. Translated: CASSALAGKETQYF.

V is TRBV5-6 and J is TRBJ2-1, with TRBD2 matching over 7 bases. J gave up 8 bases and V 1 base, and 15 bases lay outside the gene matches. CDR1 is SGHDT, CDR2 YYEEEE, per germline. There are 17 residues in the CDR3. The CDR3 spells CASSLNGRLASGYEQFF. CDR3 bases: TGTGCCAGCAGCTTGAATGGGAGACTAGCTTCGGGTTATGAGCAGTTCTTC.

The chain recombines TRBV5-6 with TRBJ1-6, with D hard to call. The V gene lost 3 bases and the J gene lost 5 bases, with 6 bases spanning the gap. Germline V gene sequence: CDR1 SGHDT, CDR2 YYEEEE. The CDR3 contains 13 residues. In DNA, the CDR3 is TGTGCCAGCAGCTCCTCGGATAATTCACCCCTCCACTTT. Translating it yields CASSSSDNSPLHF.

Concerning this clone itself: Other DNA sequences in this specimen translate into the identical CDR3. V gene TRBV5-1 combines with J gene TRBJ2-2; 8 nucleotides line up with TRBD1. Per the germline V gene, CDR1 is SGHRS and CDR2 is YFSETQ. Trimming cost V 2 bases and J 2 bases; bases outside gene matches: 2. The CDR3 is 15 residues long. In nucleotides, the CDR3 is TGCGCCAGCAGCTTAGGGACAGGCAACACCGGGGAGCTGTTTTTT. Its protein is CASSLGTGNTGELFF.

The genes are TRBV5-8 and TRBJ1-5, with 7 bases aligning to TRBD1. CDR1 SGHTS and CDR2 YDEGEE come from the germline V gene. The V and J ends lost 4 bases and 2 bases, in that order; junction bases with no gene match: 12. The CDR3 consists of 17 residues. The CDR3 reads CASSRPGQSWGNQPQHF. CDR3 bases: TGTGCCAGCAGCCGCCCGGGACAGTCGTGGGGCAATCAGCCCCAGCATTTT.

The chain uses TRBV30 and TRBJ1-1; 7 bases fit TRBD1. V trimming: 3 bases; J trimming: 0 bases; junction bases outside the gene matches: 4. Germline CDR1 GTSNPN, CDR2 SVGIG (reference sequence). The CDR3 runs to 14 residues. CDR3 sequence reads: CAWSLGTVNTEAFF. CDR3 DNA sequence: TGTGCCTGGAGCCTAGGGACAGTGAACACTGAAGCTTTCTTT.

CDR3 DNA: TGTGCCACCAGCAGATTGGTTGCGTCTGGAAACACCATATATTTT. Its protein is CATSRLVASGNTIYF. The J gene is TRBJ1-3, the V gene TRBV15; no definite D call. V lost 2 bases to trimming and J lost 1 base, with 9 bases between them. Germline V gene sequence: CDR1 LNHNV, CDR2 YYDKDF (reference sequence). CDR3 length: 15 residues.

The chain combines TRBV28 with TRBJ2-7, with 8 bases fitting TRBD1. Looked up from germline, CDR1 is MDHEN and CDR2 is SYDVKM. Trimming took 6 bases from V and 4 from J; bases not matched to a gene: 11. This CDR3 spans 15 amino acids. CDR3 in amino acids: CASRSGTGGPYEQYF. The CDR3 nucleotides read TGTGCCAGCAGGTCCGGGACAGGTGGCCCTTACGAGCAGTACTTC.

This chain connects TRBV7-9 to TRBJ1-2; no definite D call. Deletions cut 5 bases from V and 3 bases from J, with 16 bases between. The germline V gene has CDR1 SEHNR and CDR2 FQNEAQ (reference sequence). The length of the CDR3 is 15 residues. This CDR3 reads CASSRGGGFDYGYTF. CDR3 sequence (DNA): TGTGCCAGCAGCCGAGGCGGAGGATTTGACTATGGCTACACCTTC.

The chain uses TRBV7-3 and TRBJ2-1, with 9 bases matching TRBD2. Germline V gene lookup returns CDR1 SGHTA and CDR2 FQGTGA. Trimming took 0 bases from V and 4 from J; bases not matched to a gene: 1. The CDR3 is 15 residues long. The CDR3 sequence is CASSLTAGGYNEQFF. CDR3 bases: TGTGCCAGCAGCTTAACCGCGGGAGGGTACAATGAGCAGTTCTTC.